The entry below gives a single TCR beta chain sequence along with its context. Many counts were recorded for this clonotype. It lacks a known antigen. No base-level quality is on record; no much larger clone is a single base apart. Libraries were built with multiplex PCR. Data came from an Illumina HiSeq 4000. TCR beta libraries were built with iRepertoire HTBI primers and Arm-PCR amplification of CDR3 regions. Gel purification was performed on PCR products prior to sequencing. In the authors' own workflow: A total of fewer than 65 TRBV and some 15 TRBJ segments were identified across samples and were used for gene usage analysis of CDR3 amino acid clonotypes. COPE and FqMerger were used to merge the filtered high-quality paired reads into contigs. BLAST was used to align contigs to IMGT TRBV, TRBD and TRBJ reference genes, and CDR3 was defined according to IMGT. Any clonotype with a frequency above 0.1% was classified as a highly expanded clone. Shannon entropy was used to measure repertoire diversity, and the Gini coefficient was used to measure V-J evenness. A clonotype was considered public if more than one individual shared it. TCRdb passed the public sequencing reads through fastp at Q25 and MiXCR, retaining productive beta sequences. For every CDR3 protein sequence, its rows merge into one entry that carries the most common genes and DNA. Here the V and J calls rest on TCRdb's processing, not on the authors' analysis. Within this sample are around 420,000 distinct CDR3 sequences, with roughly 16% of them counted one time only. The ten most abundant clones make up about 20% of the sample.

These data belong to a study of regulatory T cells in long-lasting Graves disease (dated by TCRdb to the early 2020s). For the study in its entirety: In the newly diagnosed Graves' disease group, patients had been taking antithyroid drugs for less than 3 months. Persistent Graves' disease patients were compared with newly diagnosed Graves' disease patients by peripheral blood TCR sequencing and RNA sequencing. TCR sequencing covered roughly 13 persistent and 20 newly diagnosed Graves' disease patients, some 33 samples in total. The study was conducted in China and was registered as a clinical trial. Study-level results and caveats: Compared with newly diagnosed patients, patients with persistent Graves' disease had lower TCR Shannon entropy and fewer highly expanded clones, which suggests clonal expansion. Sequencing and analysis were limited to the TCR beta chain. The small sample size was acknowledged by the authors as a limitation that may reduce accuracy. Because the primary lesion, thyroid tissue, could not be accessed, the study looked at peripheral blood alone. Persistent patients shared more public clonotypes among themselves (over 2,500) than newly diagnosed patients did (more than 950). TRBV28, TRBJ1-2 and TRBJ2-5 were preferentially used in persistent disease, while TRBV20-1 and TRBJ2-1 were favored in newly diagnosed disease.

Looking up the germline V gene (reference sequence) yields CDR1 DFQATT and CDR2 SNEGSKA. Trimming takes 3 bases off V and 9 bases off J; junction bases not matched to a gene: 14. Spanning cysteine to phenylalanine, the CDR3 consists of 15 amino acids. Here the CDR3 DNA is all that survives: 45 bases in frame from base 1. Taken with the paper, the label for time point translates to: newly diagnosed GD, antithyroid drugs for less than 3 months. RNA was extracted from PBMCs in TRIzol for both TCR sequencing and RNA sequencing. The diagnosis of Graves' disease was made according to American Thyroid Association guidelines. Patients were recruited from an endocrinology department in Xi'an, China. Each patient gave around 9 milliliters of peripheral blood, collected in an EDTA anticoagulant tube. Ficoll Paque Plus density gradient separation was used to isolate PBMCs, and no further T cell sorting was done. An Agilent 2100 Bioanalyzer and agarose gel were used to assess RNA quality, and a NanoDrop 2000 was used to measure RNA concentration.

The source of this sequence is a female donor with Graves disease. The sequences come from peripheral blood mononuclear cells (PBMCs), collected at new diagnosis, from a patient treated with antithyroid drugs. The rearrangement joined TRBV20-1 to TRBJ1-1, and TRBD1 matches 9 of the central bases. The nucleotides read TGCAGTGCTAGGCCGCAGGGACAGGGAGAAACAAAAGCTTTCTTT. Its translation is CSARPQGQGETKAFF.